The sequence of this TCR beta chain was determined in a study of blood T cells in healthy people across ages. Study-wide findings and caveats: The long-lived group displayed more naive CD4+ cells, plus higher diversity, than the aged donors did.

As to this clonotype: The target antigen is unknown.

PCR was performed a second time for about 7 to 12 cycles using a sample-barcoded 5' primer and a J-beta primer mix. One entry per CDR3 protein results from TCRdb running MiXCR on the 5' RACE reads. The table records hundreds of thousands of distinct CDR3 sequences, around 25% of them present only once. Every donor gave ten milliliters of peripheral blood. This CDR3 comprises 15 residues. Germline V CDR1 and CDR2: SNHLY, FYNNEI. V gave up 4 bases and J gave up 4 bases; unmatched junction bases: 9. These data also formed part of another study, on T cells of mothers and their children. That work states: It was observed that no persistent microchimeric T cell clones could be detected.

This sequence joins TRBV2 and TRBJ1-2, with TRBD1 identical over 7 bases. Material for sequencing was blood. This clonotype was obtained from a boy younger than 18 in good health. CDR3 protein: CASSGNRGGVYGYTF. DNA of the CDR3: TGTGCCAGCAGTGGAAACAGGGGAGGGGTCTATGGCTACACCTTC.